These 17 T cell receptor beta chains share one sample of origin, sequenced in a study of CD8 T cells in ankylosing spondylitis. From the 5' RACE reads, TCRdb called clonotypes with MiXCR, one entry per CDR3 protein. The data show under 200,000 distinct CDR3 sequences, with 10% to 15% seen just once and 9.5% to 11% held by the top ten. Sequenced material: blood, either unsorted or a sorted T cell fraction (not recorded which). The receptors come from a female donor with ankylosing spondylitis or in good health (not recorded which).

This clonotype was counted ten times or more. This chain links TRBV28 with TRBJ2-1, with 12 positions matching TRBD2. This CDR3 has 18 residues. V shed 5 bases, J shed 8 bases, and the junction held 16 bases outside the gene matches. CDR1 and CDR2 (germline): MDHEN, SYDVKM. The CDR3 DNA reads as TGTGCCAGCAGTGCGCGGACTAGCGGGAAAATTCTGGGTGATGAGCAGTTCTTC. Translated: CASSARTSGKILGDEQFF.

This clonotype was recorded at least ten times. For the CDR3, the DNA is TGTGCCAGTAGTATAGGAGGGATTAACACCGGGGAGCTGTTTTTT. Translation gives CASSIGGINTGELFF. The chain has TRBV19 and TRBJ2-2, with D perhaps matching TRBD2 (5 bases). V was cut by 1 base and J by 2 bases, with 8 bases left in between. From germline, CDR1 is LNHDA and CDR2 SQIVND (reference sequence). CDR3 length: 15 residues.

This clonotype showed up just a few times. This chain uses TRBV20-1 with TRBJ1-1; D uncertain. The CDR3 extends over 15 amino acids. The germline V gene has CDR1 DFQATT and CDR2 SNEGSKA (reference sequence). Trimming took off 0 bases at V and 3 bases at J, with 14 bases between the two ends. DNA of the CDR3: TGCAGTGCTAGAGATCAACGGAGTGGGGACACTGAAGCTTTCTTT. Translating it yields CSARDQRSGDTEAFF.

The V and J genes are TRBV5-1 and TRBJ2-1, with D perhaps matching TRBD2 (6 bases). CDR3 size: 16 residues. The germline V gene encodes CDR1 SGHRS and CDR2 YFSETQ. Trimming pared 0 bases from V and 0 bases from J, leaving 10 bases between. As DNA, the CDR3 is TGCGCCAGCAGCTTGGGGACCGGGAGCTCCTACAATGAGCAGTTCTTC. It specifies CASSLGTGSSYNEQFF.

There are many counts of this clonotype. The chain uses TRBV5-1 and TRBJ1-3; 7 bases are shared with TRBD1. CDR3 length: 14 amino acids. V was clipped by 7 bases and J by 2 bases; unmatched bases: 6. Germline CDR1 reads SGHRS; CDR2 reads YFSETQ. The CDR3 loop reads CASAGGTAGNTIYF. DNA of the CDR3: TGCGCCAGCGCCGGGGGGACAGCTGGAAACACCATATATTTT.

The gene calls are TRBV30 and TRBJ1-4; no reliable D call. The germline V and J ends were trimmed by 1 base and 5 bases, with 2 bases remaining between them. The germline V gene encodes CDR1 GTSNPN and CDR2 SVGIG (reference sequence). CDR3 size: 11 residues. The CDR3 bases are TGTGCCTGGAGTGGGAATGAAAAACTGTTTTTT. The encoded protein is CAWSGNEKLFF.

The rearrangement joins TRBV5-1 to TRBJ1-5; 9 bases match TRBD1. The CDR3 is 13 amino acids. Per the germline V gene, CDR1 is SGHRS and CDR2 is YFSETQ. J lost 9 bases, V lost 4 bases, and 5 bases had no gene match. The CDR3 DNA sequence: TGCGCCAGCAGCCTGGGACAGGGCCGGCCCCAGCATTTT. It specifies CASSLGQGRPQHF.

This clonotype was seen ten or more times. V usage is TRBV7-3 and J usage is TRBJ2-3; 8 bases line up with TRBD1. The germline CDR1 and CDR2 sequences are SGHTA and FQGTGA. The V gene end was trimmed by 4 bases and the J gene end by 0 bases; junction bases not matched to a gene: 3. The CDR3 runs 15 residues. CDR3 nucleotides: TGTGCCAGCAGCTCCGGGACAGGCAGCACAGATACGCAGTATTTT. This encodes CASSSGTGSTDTQYF. The full variable domain, completed using reference TRBV7-3 and TRBJ2-3, is GAGVSQTPSNKVTEKGKYVELRCDPISGHTALYWYRQSLGQGPEFLIYFQGTGAADDSGLPNDRFFAVRPEGSVSTLKIQRTERGDSAVYLCASSSGTGSTDTQYFGPGTRLTVL.

The rearrangement links TRBV5-1 to TRBJ2-1; TRBD1 agrees at 7 bases. The germline V gene encodes CDR1 SGHRS and CDR2 YFSETQ. V lost 3 bases and J lost 1; bases outside the gene matches: 7. This CDR3 is 16 amino acids long. The CDR3 is CASSSIGGRSYNEQFF. The CDR3 nucleotides are TGCGCCAGCAGCTCTATAGGGGGCAGGTCCTACAATGAGCAGTTCTTC. Complete variable domain (other parts from reference TRBV5-1 and TRBJ2-1): KAGVTQTPRYLIKTRGQQVTLSCSPISGHRSVSWYQQTPGQGLQFLFEYFSETQRNKGNFPGRFSGRQFSNSRSEMNVSTLELGDSALYLCASSSIGGRSYNEQFFGPGTRLTVL.

The table lists this clonotype with many counts. The V gene is TRBV5-1, the J gene TRBJ2-1; no definite D call. The CDR3 consists of 16 residues. V lost 4 bases and J lost 0, with 14 bases in between. Germline CDR1 reads SGHRS; CDR2 reads YFSETQ. CDR3 nucleotides: TGCGCCAGCAGCCCAACGGATCTAAGCTCCTACAATGAGCAGTTCTTC. Translation gives CASSPTDLSSYNEQFF.

This clonotype has ten or more counts. The V gene is TRBV4-2, the J gene TRBJ2-1; tentatively, D is TRBD1 or TRBD2 (5 bases each). Germline-derived CDR1 and CDR2 are LGHNA and YNFKEQ. The V end was cut by 3 bases, the J end by 0 bases, with 15 bases between. There are 17 residues in the CDR3. CDR3 DNA sequence: TGTGCCAGCAGCCATGGGGGTGGGGATAGCTCCTACAATGAGCAGTTCTTC. Translated, it gives CASSHGGGDSSYNEQFF.

The V and J genes are TRBV3-1 and TRBJ1-2, with D unclear. Per germline, CDR1 LGHDT and CDR2 YNNKEL (reference sequence). The ends were cut back, 4 bases at V and 2 bases at J, with 8 bases in the middle. The CDR3 covers 13 residues. The CDR3 region is CASSPAGNYGYTF. CDR3 bases: TGTGCCAGCAGCCCGGCAGGAAACTATGGCTACACCTTC. The full variable domain, with the rest looked up from reference TRBV3-1 and TRBJ1-2, is DTAVSQTPKYLVTQMGNDKSIKCEQNLGHDTMYWYKQDSKKFLKIMFSYNNKELIINETVPNRFSPKSPDKAHLNLHINSLELGDSAVYFCASSPAGNYGYTFGSGTRLTVV.

This clonotype appeared a few times. The chain has TRBV7-8 and TRBJ2-5; D not resolved. Germline CDR1 SGHVS, CDR2 FQNEAQ. The CDR3 consists of 17 residues. Trimming left V 5 bases short and J 4 bases short, with 23 bases between. The CDR3 is CASSQFRISRLGETQYF. The DNA of the CDR3 is TGTGCCAGCAGCCAGTTCAGGATCTCCCGGCTGGGAGAGACCCAGTACTTC.

This clonotype was picked up many times. The CDR3 DNA sequence: TGTGCCAGCAGCTCCCTCGGGGGGACGCTGAACACCGGGGAGCTGTTTTTT. This codes for CASSSLGGTLNTGELFF. The chain couples TRBV7-8 to TRBJ2-2, with TRBD2 matching 7 bases. This CDR3 region has 17 residues. The junction had 9 bases not matched to a gene; V was cut back by 4 bases and J by 1 base. CDR1 and CDR2 (germline): SGHVS, FQNEAQ.

CDR3: CASSSVLNTEAFF. Written as DNA, the CDR3 is TGTGCCAGCAGCTCCGTCCTGAACACTGAAGCTTTCTTT. This chain connects TRBV7-3 to TRBJ1-1; unclear D gene. This CDR3 is built from 13 residues. The ends were cut back, 4 bases at V and 0 bases at J, with 6 bases in the middle. The V gene's germline CDR1 is SGHTA and CDR2 FQGTGA.

In this sample, this clonotype turned up many times. The rearrangement uses TRBV20-1 and TRBJ2-1; TRBD2 matches 8 bases. Germline loops: CDR1 DFQATT, CDR2 SNEGSKA (reference sequence). The CDR3 is 16 residues long. Unmatched junction bases numbered 10, after V lost 3 bases and J lost 3 bases. The CDR3 DNA follows: TGCAGTGCTAGGGCCCATAGCGGGACTGGCTACAATGAGCAGTTCTTC. Residues: CSARAHSGTGYNEQFF.

This clonotype has a count of ten or more. The chain employs TRBV20-1 and TRBJ2-7; 8 nucleotides line up with TRBD1. Germline V gene lookup returns CDR1 DFQATT and CDR2 SNEGSKA (reference sequence). The CDR3 totals 13 residues. The junction had 5 bases not matched to a gene; V was cut back by 3 bases and J by 4 bases. The CDR3 here is CSASNRGSYEQYF. The CDR3 nucleotides are TGCAGTGCTAGTAACAGGGGGTCTTACGAGCAGTACTTC.